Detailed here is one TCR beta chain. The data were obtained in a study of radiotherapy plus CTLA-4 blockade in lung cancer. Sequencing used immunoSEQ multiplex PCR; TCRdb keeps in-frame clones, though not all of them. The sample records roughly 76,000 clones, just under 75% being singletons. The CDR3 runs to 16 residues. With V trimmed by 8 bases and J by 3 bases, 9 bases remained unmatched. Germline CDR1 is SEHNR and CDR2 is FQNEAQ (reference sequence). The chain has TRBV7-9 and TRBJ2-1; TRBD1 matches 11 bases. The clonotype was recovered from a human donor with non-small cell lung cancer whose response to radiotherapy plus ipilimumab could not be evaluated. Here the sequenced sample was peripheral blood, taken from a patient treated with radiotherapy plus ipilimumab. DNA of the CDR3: TGTGCCAGCGAAAAGGGCGGGACAGGGGGCTACAATGAGCAGTTCTTC. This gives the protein CASEKGGTGGYNEQFF.